A single sample gave rise to the 15 T cell receptor beta chains below, sequenced in a study of a mutant IDH1 vaccine in newly diagnosed glioma (dated by TCRdb to the early 2020s). Which antigens these TCRs recognize remains unknown. The label giving this sample's time point can be read as: week 5, during vaccination. Each vaccine dose was 300 ug of a 20-mer mutant IDH1 peptide in Montanide, given subcutaneously with topical imiquimod. The library was obtained by the immunoSEQ multiplex PCR assay. TCRdb mirrors the immuneACCESS table, restricted to in-frame sequences. Some clones are absent from its copies; in checked studies, under half trace to an unresolved V gene, and the reason for the others is unknown. Across this sample there are 70,000 to 100,000 clones, with roughly nine tenths seen only once. The top ten clonotypes cover under 0.7% of the sample. Sequenced material: PBMCs, taken from a glioma patient whose treatment included an IDH1 peptide vaccine. These receptor sequences come from a woman aged 45-60 years with glioma.

This chain uses TRBV11-2 with TRBJ2-1; 10 nucleotides line up with TRBD2. Germline CDR1 is SGHAT and CDR2 is FQNNGV. The CDR3 is made up of 15 amino acids. Trimming took 6 bases from V and 2 from J; bases not matched to a gene: 4. The CDR3 region is CASSPGTSAYNEQFF. CDR3 nucleotides: TGTGCCAGCAGTCCCGGGACTAGCGCCTACAATGAGCAGTTCTTC.

This clone has just one count. The chain combines TRBV6-1 with TRBJ1-6; D might be TRBD1 (5 bases). CDR1 and CDR2 from the germline V gene are MNHNS and SASEGT. The length of the CDR3 is 14 residues. Trimming removed 7 bases at V and 5 bases at J, with 12 bases between. The CDR3 DNA sequence: TGTGCCAGCAACTACAGGTTTAATAATTCACCCCTCCACTTT. This encodes CASNYRFNNSPLHF.

V is TRBV6-1 and J is TRBJ2-1; D is unclear. The germline gives CDR1 MNHNS, CDR2 SASEGT. The CDR3 is 12 amino acids. V lost 5 bases and J lost 8, with 10 bases in between. The CDR3 DNA reads TGTGCCAGCAGTAATTGGAATGATGAGCAGTTCTTC. Encoded protein: CASSNWNDEQFF.

This rearrangement joins TRBV7-3 to TRBJ2-3, with a possible D match to TRBD2 (6 bases). The V gene lost 5 bases and the J gene lost 4 bases, with 10 bases spanning the gap. Germline lookup yields CDR1 SGHTA and CDR2 FQGTGA. The CDR3 is 13 amino acids. The CDR3 loop reads CASSTEGPDTQYF. Written as DNA, the CDR3 is TGTGCCAGCAGCACGGAGGGCCCAGATACGCAGTATTTT.

The V gene is TRBV28, the J gene TRBJ1-2; the match to TRBD1 covers 8 bases. The germline gives CDR1 MDHEN, CDR2 SYDVKM. V was pared by 0 bases and J by 4 bases, with 7 bases of the junction left unmatched. The CDR3 spans 16 residues. This chain's CDR3 is CASSLWSDRVPYGYTF. CDR3 DNA sequence: TGTGCCAGCAGTTTATGGTCGGACAGGGTCCCCTATGGCTACACCTTC.

V and J are TRBV28 and TRBJ2-7; D unresolved. CDR1 and CDR2 from the germline V gene are MDHEN and SYDVKM. This CDR3 spans 12 amino acids. Trimming left V 5 bases short and J 7 bases short, with 12 bases between. CDR3 protein: CASSPRWGEQYF. The CDR3 nucleotides are TGTGCCAGCAGTCCCCGCTGGGGAGAGCAGTACTTC.

J is TRBJ1-5 and V is TRBV2, with 7 bases aligning to TRBD1. The CDR3 is made up of 17 amino acids. The germline V gene encodes CDR1 SNHLY and CDR2 FYNNEI. With V trimmed by 3 bases and J by 5 bases, 13 bases remained unmatched. The CDR3 DNA reads as TGTGCCAGCAGTGACCCGACAGGGTTAACTTTCGATCAGCCCCAGCATTTT. It codes for CASSDPTGLTFDQPQHF.

The genes are TRBV9 and TRBJ1-5, with a tentative D call TRBD1 (5 bases). Germline assignment: CDR1 SGDLS and CDR2 YYNGEE. Trimming cost V 0 bases and J 6 bases, with 10 bases left between them. CDR3 size: 14 residues. This CDR3 reads CASSVEGSGQPQHF. CDR3 DNA: TGTGCCAGCAGCGTAGAGGGGAGTGGTCAGCCCCAGCATTTT.

The chain uses TRBV6-5 and TRBJ1-3, with D unclear. The CDR3 is 14 amino acids. Per the germline V gene, CDR1 is MNHEY and CDR2 is SVGAGI. Between the trimmed V and J ends, which lost 0 bases and 3 bases, there was a span of 6 bases. The DNA for the CDR3 is TGTGCCAGCAGTTACTCGGGGTTTGGAAACACCATATATTTT. It encodes CASSYSGFGNTIYF.

CDR3 region: CASSWGTGAKNIQYF. CDR3 DNA: TGTGCCAGCAGCTGGGGGACGGGCGCCAAAAACATTCAGTACTTC. The chain uses TRBV2 and TRBJ2-4, with D perhaps given as TRBD1 or TRBD2 (5 bases each). CDR1 and CDR2 from the germline V gene are SNHLY and FYNNEI. The CDR3 extends over 15 amino acids. Trimming took off 6 bases at V and 1 base at J, with 13 bases between the two ends.

With respect to this clone: This same CDR3 is encoded by further DNA sequences in the sample. The chain joins TRBV9 to TRBJ2-7; D ambiguous. CDR1 and CDR2 from the germline V gene are SGDLS and YYNGEE. The CDR3 spans 14 residues. The V end lost 2 bases, the J end lost 0 bases, and 9 bases lay between the germline ends. CDR3 sequence (DNA): TGTGCCAGCAGCGTCGATCCCAGCTCCTACGAGCAGTACTTC. Translated, it gives CASSVDPSSYEQYF.

V and J are TRBV2 and TRBJ2-3; D might be TRBD2 (6 bases). V shed 4 bases and J shed 5 bases, with 13 bases lying between them. Looked up from germline, CDR1 is SNHLY and CDR2 is FYNNEI. This CDR3 region has 14 residues. CDR3 protein: CASSVTGALDTQYF. DNA for the CDR3: TGTGCCAGCAGTGTCACGGGAGCGCTAGATACGCAGTATTTT. Full variable domain (rest looked up from reference TRBV2 and TRBJ2-3): EPEVTQTPSHQVTQMGQEVILRCVPISNHLYFYWYRQILGQKVEFLVSFYNNEISEKSEIFDDQFSVERPDGSNFTLKIRSTKLEDSAMYFCASSVTGALDTQYFGPGTRLTVL.

The chain uses TRBV6-5 and TRBJ1-5; no firm D call. V lost 6 bases to trimming and J lost 3 bases, with 9 bases between them. This CDR3 has 13 amino acids. Germline CDR1 MNHEY, CDR2 SVGAGI. CDR3 DNA sequence: TGTGCCAGCAGCCGATGGTCCAATCAGCCCCAGCATTTT. This codes for CASSRWSNQPQHF.

The V call is TRBV6-1, the J call TRBJ2-3; D may be TRBD2 (6 bases). Trimming removed 4 bases at V and 1 base at J, with 9 bases between. Germline CDR1 MNHNS, CDR2 SASEGT. CDR3 size: 14 residues. CDR3 sequence reads: CASSGGEGTDTQYF. The CDR3 DNA reads as TGTGCCAGCAGTGGGGGGGAGGGCACAGATACGCAGTATTTT.

The CDR3 region has the DNA TGTGCCAGCAGTTTCGGGGAGATTGGACAGCCCCAGCATTTT. This translates into CASSFGEIGQPQHF. This chain links TRBV28 with TRBJ1-5, with no clear D. This CDR3 comprises 14 residues. Trimming shortened V by 3 bases and J by 7 bases, and 13 bases separated the two germline ends. Germline V CDR1 and CDR2: MDHEN, SYDVKM.